Listed below are T cell receptor beta chains from one sample, sequenced in a study of neurological immune-mediated disorders. TCRdb used MiXCR to reprocess the 5' RACE reads, holding one entry per CDR3 protein. The data contain about 88,000 distinct CDR3 sequences, around 3.3% of them singletons. Specimen: PBMCs. The receptors shown here come from a woman between 18 and 29 years old with multiple sclerosis. Each CDR3 is given with its conserved first and last residue. D genes are given only for firm matches. Clone size is given for some rows only: seen once, a few or many times, or a class if the clone is expanded.

>-|many|TRBV15|TRBJ2-7
TGTGCCACCAGCAGGGACTTCGACGGGGAGCAGTACTTC
CATSRDFDGEQYF
>-|few|TRBV5-1|TRBJ2-3
TGCGCCAGCAGCTTGGCCGGGGGTAACCCAGATACGCAGTATTTT
CASSLAGGNPDTQYF
>-|many|TRBV7-9|TRBJ2-1
TGTGCCAGCAGCTCAGAAAAGGGCAGCTACAATGAGCAGTTCTTC
CASSSEKGSYNEQFF
>TRBD1|many|TRBV6-2/TRBV6-3|TRBJ1-2
TGTGCCAGCAGTCCCCCCCCGGGACAGGGGGGTCGTGGCTACACCTTC
CASSPPPGQGGRGYTF
>TRBD1|many|TRBV5-5|TRBJ2-1
TGTGCCAGCAGACGACAGGGTCAGACTTACAATGAGCAGTTCTTC
CASRRQGQTYNEQFF
>TRBD2|many|TRBV20-1|TRBJ2-3
TGCAGTGCTAGAGGTCCTAGCGGGAGTCTGGCAGATACGCAGTATTTT
CSARGPSGSLADTQYF
>TRBD2|many|TRBV12-3/TRBV12-4|TRBJ2-1
TGTGCCAGCAGTCGGTTAGCGGGAGTTGATGAGCAGTTCTTC
CASSRLAGVDEQFF
>TRBD1|many|TRBV20-1|TRBJ2-5
TGCAGTGCTATAGACAGGGTTCTACAAGAGACCCAGTACTTC
CSAIDRVLQETQYF
>-|many|TRBV28|TRBJ1-5
TGTGCCAGCAGTTTAGATCGTAGCAATCAGCCCCAGCATTTT
CASSLDRSNQPQHF
>TRBD1|many|TRBV15|TRBJ2-5
TGTGCCACCAGCAGCCGGGACAGACAAGAGACCCAGTACTTC
CATSSRDRQETQYF
>-|many|TRBV14|TRBJ1-4
TGTGCCAGCAGCCACGGACCCAGTACATATAATGAAAAACTGTTTTTT
CASSHGPSTYNEKLFF
>TRBD2|many|TRBV4-3|TRBJ2-3
TGCGCCAGCAGCCCCCCAGGGAGGGAAGATACGCAGTATTTT
CASSPPGREDTQYF
>TRBD1|many|TRBV5-1|TRBJ2-7
TGCGCCAGCAGCCTCGACAGGGGGACGCAGTACTTC
CASSLDRGTQYF
>-|many|TRBV27|TRBJ2-5
TGTGCCAGCAGTTGGGTGCTAGCGCCTCAAGAGACCCAGTACTTC
CASSWVLAPQETQYF
>-|many|TRBV5-1|TRBJ2-2
TGCGCCAGCAGCTTGTTAGGGCAGGGGACTAACACCGGGGAGCTGTTTTTT
CASSLLGQGTNTGELFF
>-|many|TRBV9|TRBJ2-2
TGTGCCAGCAGCGTAGAGGTTACGGCCGGGGAGCTGTTTTTT
CASSVEVTAGELFF
>TRBD1|many|TRBV6-4|TRBJ1-5
TGTGCCCTCGGGACAGGGGACGTTTATAGCAATCAGCCCCAGCATTTT
CALGTGDVYSNQPQHF
>-|many|TRBV7-9|TRBJ2-1
TGTGCCAGCGGCCTAAATGAGCAGTTCTTC
CASGLNEQFF
>TRBD2|many|TRBV15|TRBJ2-3
TGTGCCACCAGCAGAGATCACCTAGCGGGAGCGTTTGATACGCAGTATTTT
CATSRDHLAGAFDTQYF
>TRBD2|many|TRBV24-1|TRBJ2-1
TGTGCCACCAGTGAGGCCGGGACTAGAGGCAATGAGCAGTTCTTC
CATSEAGTRGNEQFF
>-|-|TRBV10-1|TRBJ1-1
TGCGCCAGCAGCGTGGCAGCCAACACTGAAGCTTTCTTT
CASSVAANTEAFF
>-|many|TRBV5-4|TRBJ2-1
TGTGCCAGCAGCACGCAGGGTGTGAATGAGCAGTTCTTC
CASSTQGVNEQFF
>-|many|TRBV5-1|TRBJ2-1
TGCGCCAGCAGCCCGTACCAGACAGATTACAATGAGCAGTTCTTC
CASSPYQTDYNEQFF
>TRBD1|many|TRBV3-1|TRBJ1-4
TGTGCCAGCAGCCAGTACCGGGACAGGGGGCGCGGTGAAAAACTGTTTTTT
CASSQYRDRGRGEKLFF
>-|many|TRBV5-1|TRBJ2-5
TGCGCCAGCAGCTTGGCCGGGACGGTCCAAGAGACCCAGTACTTC
CASSLAGTVQETQYF
>-|many|TRBV6-5|TRBJ1-4
TGTGCCAGCGGCAGGGACGGTGAAAAACTGTTTTTT
CASGRDGEKLFF
>TRBD1|-|TRBV15|TRBJ2-7
TGTGCCACTAAAGGACAGGGTACGTCCTACGAGCAGTACTTC
CATKGQGTSYEQYF
>-|many|TRBV5-5|TRBJ2-7
TGTGCCAGCAGCTTGGATTACTACGAGCAGTACTTC
CASSLDYYEQYF
>-|few|TRBV5-1|TRBJ2-3
TGCGCCAGCACCCAGGACCATACGCAGTATTTT
CASTQDHTQYF
>-|many|TRBV7-9|TRBJ1-1
TGTGCCAGCAGCTTAGCTGAGGGCCTCACTGAAGCTTTCTTT
CASSLAEGLTEAFF
>-|many|TRBV10-3|TRBJ2-3
TGTGCCATCAGTGTCCGAGGCGATACGCAGTATTTT
CAISVRGDTQYF
>TRBD2|many|TRBV20-1|TRBJ2-2
TGCAGTGCTAGAGTCGGGGGGACGAACACCGGGGAGCTGTTTTTT
CSARVGGTNTGELFF
>-|many|TRBV20-1|TRBJ1-5
TGCAGTGCCCTGGGTGACCGGGGGGTCAATCAGCCCCAGCATTTT
CSALGDRGVNQPQHF
>-|many|TRBV12-5|TRBJ1-4
TGTGCTAGTGGTCCGAGTATCCCTAATGAAAAACTGTTTTTT
CASGPSIPNEKLFF
>TRBD2|many|TRBV4-2|TRBJ2-7
TGTGCCAGCAGCCAAGTAGGTGGCGGGAGCTTCCAGTACGAGCAGTACTTC
CASSQVGGGSFQYEQYF
>TRBD2|many|TRBV2|TRBJ2-3
TGTGCCAGCAAGGGACTAGCGGGGTTGGATACGCAGTATTTT
CASKGLAGLDTQYF
>-|many|TRBV5-5|TRBJ2-3
TGTGCCAGCAGCATTGGGACACTCGGAGATACGCAGTATTTT
CASSIGTLGDTQYF
>-|many|TRBV29-1|TRBJ1-4
TGCAGCGTTGTACGGCGGGCAGCACTCAATGAAAAACTGTTTTTT
CSVVRRAALNEKLFF
>TRBD1|many|TRBV5-1|TRBJ1-2
TGCGCCAGCAGCGGAGGACAGGCCCGCTCTAACTATGGCTACACCTTC
CASSGGQARSNYGYTF